Below, one T cell receptor beta chain is given with its context. Antigen unknown. The source of the sample is a study of T-cell memory formation after mild COVID-19. Study details: Across donors, TCR clusters were largely donor specific. Points from the study as a whole: Mainly CM and EM harbored the contracting CD4+ clones; mainly EMRA harbored the CD8+ ones.

This CDR3 is 10 amino acids long. CDR1 is SQVTM and CDR2 is ANQGSEA in the germline V gene. Trimming left V 4 bases short and J 8 bases short, with 5 bases between. 5'RACE with constant-segment primers yielded barcoded, UMI-tagged TCR alpha and TCR beta cDNA libraries. TCRdb called the 5' RACE reads again in MiXCR, with one record for every CDR3 protein. The sample has 110,000 to 150,000 distinct CDR3 sequences, around 14% seen once. This rearrangement joins TRBV29-1 to TRBJ2-2, with D unclear. Sequencing used PBMCs or a T cell subset sorted from them (not recorded which). The receptor was isolated from an adult woman who had mild COVID-19 (a few samples of this study predate the infection). Cell type and time point are not known. The CDR3 here is CSVVQGELFF. The CDR3 DNA reads as TGCAGCGTTGTACAGGGGGAGCTGTTTTTT.